The 26 T cell receptor beta chains below come from one sample, sequenced in a study of T cell responses to AZD1222 COVID-19 vaccine. The assay was immunoSEQ multiplex PCR, and TCRdb's table has in-frame clones only and misses some. This table has fewer than 90,000 clones, 90% to 95% appearing once. Sequences were derived from peripheral blood, sampled 28 days after the second AZD1222 dose. The source of these receptors is an adult who received the AZD1222 COVID-19 vaccine.

The chain combines TRBV5-4 with TRBJ2-1; 12 bases are shared with TRBD1. CDR1 is SGHNT, CDR2 YYREEE, per germline (reference sequence). Germline trimming cut 5 bases from V and 4 bases from J; bases unmatched to any gene: 1. This CDR3 is 14 amino acids long. The CDR3 DNA reads TGTGCCAGCAGGGGACAGGGGGCTTACAATGAGCAGTTCTTC. Translation gives CASRGQGAYNEQFF. Using reference TRBV5-4 and TRBJ2-1 for the parts outside the CDR3, the full variable domain is ETGVTQSPTHLIKTRGQQVTLRCSSQSGHNTVSWYQQALGQGPQFIFQYYREEENGRGNFPPRFSGLQFPNYSSELNVNALELDDSALYLCASRGQGAYNEQFFGPGTRLTVL.

V gene TRBV5-1 combines with J gene TRBJ2-3, with TRBD2 matching over 13 bases. Germline CDR1 SGHRS, CDR2 YFSETQ. The CDR3 extends over 16 amino acids. The V gene end was trimmed by 4 bases and the J gene end by 5 bases; junction bases not matched to a gene: 7. The CDR3 spells CASSLRLAGGVDTQYF. The CDR3 bases are TGCGCCAGCAGCCTCCGACTAGCGGGAGGTGTAGATACGCAGTATTTT.

The chain is built from TRBV29-1 and TRBJ2-2; D not certain. The CDR3 covers 14 residues. The germline V and J ends were trimmed by 7 bases and 3 bases, with 15 bases remaining between them. Germline V gene lookup returns CDR1 SQVTM and CDR2 ANQGSEA. CDR3 region: CSALWRRDTGELFF. The CDR3 DNA sequence: TGCAGCGCCCTTTGGCGGAGAGACACCGGGGAGCTGTTTTTT.

V gene TRBV7-3 combines with J gene TRBJ2-1; 8 bases align to TRBD2. V shed 5 bases, J shed 5 bases, and the junction held 8 bases outside the gene matches. CDR3 size: 15 residues. Germline V CDR1 and CDR2: SGHTA, FQGTGA. The CDR3 here is CASSLLVSGDNEQFF. CDR3 in DNA: TGTGCCAGCAGCCTACTGGTTAGCGGGGACAATGAGCAGTTCTTC.

The chain uses TRBV24-1 and TRBJ2-1; 12 positions match TRBD2. This CDR3 region has 15 residues. Germline trimming cut 7 bases from V and 7 bases from J; bases unmatched to any gene: 7. Germline loops: CDR1 KGHDR, CDR2 SFDVKD. The CDR3 sequence: CATSPTSGSLNEQFF. CDR3 in DNA: TGTGCCACCAGCCCGACTAGCGGGAGTTTGAATGAGCAGTTCTTC.

The rearrangement links TRBV6-6 to TRBJ1-5; D call uncertain. The V gene's germline CDR1 is MNHNY and CDR2 SVGAGI (reference sequence). The CDR3 contains 13 residues. Trimming cost V 4 bases and J 2 bases, with 6 bases left between them. CDR3 DNA: TGTGCCAGCAGTTCCCAGGGCAATCAGCCCCAGCATTTT. Residues: CASSSQGNQPQHF.

This clone was seen a single time. Written as DNA, the CDR3 is TGTGCCAGCAGCCAAAACCAGGGAACTGGCACAGATACGCAGTATTTT. Residues: CASSQNQGTGTDTQYF. The chain uses TRBV3-1 (or the pseudogene TRBV3-2) and TRBJ2-3; weak D call: TRBD1 (5 bases). Germline CDR1 LGHDT, CDR2 YNNKEL (reference sequence). V was shortened by 2 bases and J by 1 base, with 13 bases between the two germline ends. The CDR3 is 16 amino acids.

V is TRBV14 and J is TRBJ1-3; tentatively, D is TRBD1 (5 bases). The CDR3 spans 14 residues. The ends were cut back, 6 bases at V and 3 bases at J, with 12 bases in the middle. Germline V CDR1 and CDR2: SGHDN, FVKESK. CDR3 DNA: TGTGCCAGCAGGCCCGGGACGCTTGGAAACACCATATATTTT. Translating it yields CASRPGTLGNTIYF.

V usage is TRBV7-8 and J usage is TRBJ1-5; a weak D match, TRBD1 (5 bases). The CDR3 runs 15 residues. Germline CDR1 reads SGHVS; CDR2 reads FQNEAQ. Trimming removed 1 base from V and 3 bases from J, with 10 bases in between. As DNA, the CDR3 is TGTGCCAGCAGCTTAGTGGGACGGCACAATCAGCCCCAGCATTTT. It encodes CASSLVGRHNQPQHF.

The chain combines TRBV6-4 with TRBJ2-1, with TRBD1 matching 7 bases. The CDR3 extends over 13 amino acids. The ends lost 4 bases at V and 9 bases at J; junction bases unmatched: 6. Germline values: CDR1 MRHNA, CDR2 SNTAGT. This chain's CDR3 is CASSGQGDGEQFF. CDR3 DNA sequence: TGTGCCAGCAGTGGGCAGGGGGATGGTGAGCAGTTCTTC.

The chain carries TRBV2 and TRBJ2-3; no firm D call. The CDR3 is made up of 14 amino acids. V was cut by 4 bases and J by 0 bases, with 8 bases left in between. Germline V gene lookup returns CDR1 SNHLY and CDR2 FYNNEI. CDR3 coding DNA: TGTGCCAGCAGTGGGTCGTTCAGCACAGATACGCAGTATTTT. Residues: CASSGSFSTDTQYF.

This chain joins TRBV5-4 and TRBJ1-3, with D uncertain. In germline, CDR1 is SGHNT, CDR2 YYREEE (reference sequence). Trimming stripped 0 bases from V and 0 bases from J, with 10 bases between. The CDR3 spans 16 residues. The CDR3 sequence: CASSLGAGDSGNTIYF. The DNA for the CDR3 is TGTGCCAGCAGCTTGGGCGCCGGGGACTCTGGAAACACCATATATTTT. Looking up the rest from reference TRBV5-4 and TRBJ1-3 gives the full variable domain: ETGVTQSPTHLIKTRGQQVTLRCSSQSGHNTVSWYQQALGQGPQFIFQYYREEENGRGNFPPRFSGLQFPNYSSELNVNALELDDSALYLCASSLGAGDSGNTIYFGEGSWLTVV.

CDR3 in DNA: TGTGCCAGCAGTCCCGGGGAGGAGGAGACCCAGTACTTC. Translated: CASSPGEEETQYF. The rearrangement links TRBV11-3 to TRBJ2-5; the D gene is possibly TRBD2 (6 bases). V was cut by 6 bases and J by 5 bases, with 13 bases left in between. The V gene's germline CDR1 is SGHNT and CDR2 YENEEA. There are 13 residues in the CDR3.

This clone has more than one count but fewer than ten. The chain employs TRBV5-1 and TRBJ2-2; 10 bases match TRBD2. The trim removed 7 bases at V and 1 base at J, leaving 25 bases unmatched. The CDR3 is 22 residues long. Germline CDR1 SGHRS, CDR2 YFSETQ. As DNA, the CDR3 is TGCGCCAGCGGGGAGACTACTGGACTAGCGGAGATTCGACGACGGAACACCGGGGAGCTGTTTTTT. Translation gives CASGETTGLAEIRRRNTGELFF.

This clone was seen a few times. CDR3 sequence (DNA): TGTGCCAGCAGCTTGGAATCCGGGGACACTGAAGCTTTCTTT. Translating it yields CASSLESGDTEAFF. The chain links TRBV5-5 to TRBJ1-1; D is undetermined. V was shortened by 0 bases and J by 3 bases, with 9 bases between the two germline ends. Germline CDR1 SGHKS, CDR2 YYEKEE (reference sequence). This CDR3 spans 14 amino acids.

The chain joins TRBV5-1 to TRBJ1-3; tentative D call: TRBD1 (6 bases). V lost 3 bases and J lost 0, with 13 bases in between. Germline V gene lookup returns CDR1 SGHRS and CDR2 YFSETQ. CDR3 length equals 16 residues. The CDR3 nucleotides read TGCGCCAGCAGCTACCAGGGGTCGACCTCTGGAAACACCATATATTTT. Translated, it gives CASSYQGSTSGNTIYF.

The V and J genes are TRBV19 and TRBJ1-5; D not resolved. Per the germline V gene, CDR1 is LNHDA and CDR2 is SQIVND (reference sequence). The CDR3 consists of 18 residues. V lost 3 bases to trimming and J lost 4 bases, with 22 bases between them. For the CDR3, the DNA is TGTGCCAGTAGTATCACACTGGGATGGGCGGGGAGGAATCAGCCCCAGCATTTT. This codes for CASSITLGWAGRNQPQHF. Full variable domain (missing parts from reference TRBV19 and TRBJ1-5): DGGITQSPKYLFRKEGQNVTLSCEQNLNHDAMYWYRQDPGQGLRLIYYSQIVNDFQKGDIAEGYSVSREKKESFPLTVTSAQKNPTAFYLCASSITLGWAGRNQPQHFGDGTRLSIL.

This chain links TRBV28 with TRBJ2-5; D perhaps matches TRBD2 (5 bases). This CDR3 region has 13 residues. Germline V gives CDR1 MDHEN, CDR2 SYDVKM. Trimming took 6 bases from V and 2 from J, leaving 10 bases between them. The CDR3 protein is CASRRTFQETQYF. In nucleotides, the CDR3 is TGTGCCAGCAGAAGGACTTTTCAAGAGACCCAGTACTTC.

The V and J genes are TRBV7-6 and TRBJ2-7; D gene ambiguous. Trimming pared 4 bases from V and 0 bases from J, leaving 7 bases between. Germline CDR1 reads SGHVS; CDR2 reads FNYEAQ. This CDR3 region has 13 residues. The CDR3, as DNA: TGTGCCAGCAGCTCTACAAGCTCCTACGAGCAGTACTTC. Protein sequence: CASSSTSSYEQYF. Variable domain in full (rest from reference TRBV7-6 and TRBJ2-7): GAGVSQSPRYKVTKRGQDVALRCDPISGHVSLYWYRQALGQGPEFLTYFNYEAQQDKSGLPNDRFSAERPEGSISTLTIQRTEQRDSAMYRCASSSTSSYEQYFGPGTRLTVT.

The chain couples TRBV28 to TRBJ1-4; D remains ambiguous. V lost 3 bases and J 5 bases, leaving 16 bases between the germline ends. The germline V gene encodes CDR1 MDHEN and CDR2 SYDVKM. The CDR3 sequence is 16 residues long. The CDR3 is CASSFSGGRGNEKLFF. The CDR3 region has the DNA TGTGCCAGCAGTTTTTCGGGAGGTCGGGGAAATGAAAAACTGTTTTTT.

V gene TRBV6-5 combines with J gene TRBJ1-1; D uncertain. Germline CDR1 and CDR2: MNHEY and SVGAGI. V gave up 7 bases and J gave up 6 bases, with 18 bases separating them. The CDR3 spans 14 residues. CDR3 sequence reads: CASNRDTPRAEAFF. In DNA, the CDR3 is TGTGCCAGCAACCGAGACACCCCAAGGGCTGAAGCTTTCTTT.

Only a few counts were recorded for this clone. The chain carries TRBV6-6 and TRBJ1-4, with unresolved D. The CDR3 consists of 13 residues. V lost 7 bases and J 0 bases, leaving 6 bases between the germline ends. Germline-derived CDR1 and CDR2 are MNHNY and SVGAGI (reference sequence). CDR3 loop: CASNDATNEKLFF. The CDR3 region has the DNA TGTGCCAGCAACGATGCAACTAATGAAAAACTGTTTTTT.

V is TRBV2 and J is TRBJ1-5; the D gene is possibly TRBD1 (6 bases). This CDR3 spans 13 amino acids. Germline CDR1 is SNHLY and CDR2 is FYNNEI. V lost 8 bases and J lost 3, with 11 bases in between. The CDR3 loop is CASHREVNQPQHF. The CDR3, as DNA: TGTGCCAGCCACAGGGAAGTCAATCAGCCCCAGCATTTT.

The chain recombines TRBV18 with TRBJ1-1; D may be TRBD1 (5 bases). Deletions cut 5 bases from V and 1 base from J, with 11 bases between. There are 14 residues in the CDR3. Germline V lookup: CDR1 KGHSH, CDR2 LQKENI. The CDR3: CASSALQENTEAFF. CDR3 sequence (DNA): TGTGCCAGCTCAGCTTTACAGGAGAACACTGAAGCTTTCTTT. Drawing the rest from reference TRBV18 and TRBJ1-1, the complete variable domain is NAGVMQNPRHLVRRRGQEARLRCSPMKGHSHVYWYRQLPEEGLKFMVYLQKENIIDESGMPKERFSAEFPKEGPSILRIQQVVRGDSAAYFCASSALQENTEAFFGQGTRLTVV.

The rearrangement uses TRBV7-8 and TRBJ2-5; D remains ambiguous. This CDR3 comprises 16 residues. CDR1 is SGHVS and CDR2 is FQNEAQ in the germline V gene. Trimming took off 7 bases at V and 2 bases at J, with 20 bases between the two ends. As DNA, the CDR3 is TGTGCCAGCACCCTTAAGGGAATTTCGGATCAAGAGACCCAGTACTTC. Translating gives CASTLKGISDQETQYF.

The J gene is TRBJ1-2, the V gene TRBV2, with D possibly being TRBD1 (6 bases). In germline, CDR1 is SNHLY, CDR2 FYNNEI. V was shortened by 4 bases and J by 8 bases, with 20 bases between the two germline ends. The CDR3 covers 15 residues. The chain's CDR3 is CASSVLPQGFNGYTF. The CDR3 nucleotides are TGTGCCAGCAGTGTTCTCCCCCAGGGGTTTAACGGCTACACCTTC.